Included here is one TCR beta chain sequence, with context. Antigen: not known. The data derive from a study of PD-1 blockade in classical Hodgkin lymphoma. Study-level findings and limits: Anyone who began nivolumab under 1 year after ASCT was excluded. By C4D1 there was a significant rise in CD4+ TCR diversity but not in CD8+ TCR diversity.

Method: immunoSEQ multiplex PCR; TCRdb's copy keeps in-frame clones and lacks some. Of 13,000 or so clones listed, roughly four fifths are singletons. Germline-derived CDR1 and CDR2 are SGHTA and FQGNSA. The V gene lost 2 bases and the J gene lost 13 bases, with 20 bases spanning the gap. The CDR3 is 14 amino acids. Documented time point: cycle 4 day 1 (C4D1), after more than five weeks of nivolumab. There was relapse after autologous stem cell transplantation in every patient, and there was variation in brentuximab vedotin exposure. Purified CD4+ T cells were obtained from thawed PBMCs through magnetic negative selection.

This TCR came from a human donor with classical Hodgkin lymphoma. The chain carries TRBV7-2 and TRBJ2-5; D is unresolved. The sequenced sample was CD4+ T cells from blood, obtained before the fourth cycle of nivolumab. CDR3 loop: CASSLRTDLTAPYF. The CDR3 DNA sequence: TGTGCCAGCAGCTTACGCACGGATTTGACCGCGCCGTACTTC. Full variable domain (missing parts from reference TRBV7-2 and TRBJ2-5): GAGVSQSPSNKVTEKGKDVELRCDPISGHTALYWYRQSLGQGLEFLIYFQGNSAPDKSGLPSDRFSAERTGGSVSTLTIQRTQQEDSAVYLCASSLRTDLTAPYFGPGTRLLVL.